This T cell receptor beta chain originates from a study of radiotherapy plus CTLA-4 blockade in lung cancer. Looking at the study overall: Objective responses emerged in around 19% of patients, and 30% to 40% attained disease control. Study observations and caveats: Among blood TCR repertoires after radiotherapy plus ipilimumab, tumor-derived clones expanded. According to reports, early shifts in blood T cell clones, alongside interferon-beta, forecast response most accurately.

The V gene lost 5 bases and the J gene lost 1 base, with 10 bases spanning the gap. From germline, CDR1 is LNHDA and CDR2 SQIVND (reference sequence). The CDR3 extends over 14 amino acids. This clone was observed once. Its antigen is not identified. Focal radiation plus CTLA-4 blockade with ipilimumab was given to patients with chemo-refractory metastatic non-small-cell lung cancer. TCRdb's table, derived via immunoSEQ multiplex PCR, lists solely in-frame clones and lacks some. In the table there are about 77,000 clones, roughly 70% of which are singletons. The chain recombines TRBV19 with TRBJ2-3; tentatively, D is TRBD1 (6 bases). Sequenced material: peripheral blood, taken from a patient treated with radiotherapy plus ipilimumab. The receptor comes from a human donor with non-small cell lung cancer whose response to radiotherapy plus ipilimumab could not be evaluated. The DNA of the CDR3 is TGTGCCAGTAGTCCAGGGGCCGGCACAGATACGCAGTATTTT. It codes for CASSPGAGTDTQYF.